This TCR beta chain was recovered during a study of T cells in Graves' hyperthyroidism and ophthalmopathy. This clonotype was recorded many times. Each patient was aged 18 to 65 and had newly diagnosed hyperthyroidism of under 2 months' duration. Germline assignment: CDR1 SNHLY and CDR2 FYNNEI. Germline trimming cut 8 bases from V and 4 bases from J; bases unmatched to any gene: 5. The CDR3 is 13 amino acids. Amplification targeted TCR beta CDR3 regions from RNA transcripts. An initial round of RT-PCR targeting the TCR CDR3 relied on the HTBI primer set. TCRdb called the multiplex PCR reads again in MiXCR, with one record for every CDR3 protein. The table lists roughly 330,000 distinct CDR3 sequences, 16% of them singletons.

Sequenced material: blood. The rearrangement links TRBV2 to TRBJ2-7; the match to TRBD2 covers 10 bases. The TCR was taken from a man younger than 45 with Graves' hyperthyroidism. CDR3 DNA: TGTGCCAGCGGGCCAGCGGGAGGGTACGAGCAGTACTTC. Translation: CASGPAGGYEQYF.